The TCR beta chain described here comes from a study of T-cell reconstitution after alpha-beta-depleted transplantation in children. Whole-study findings and limits: Where alpha-beta T cells came from about two months after transplant was reportedly several hundred expanded graft clones. At one year after transplant, newly produced T cells mostly accounted for T-cell counts and diversity.

This clonotype was detected ten times or more. What it binds is not known. Germline V gene lookup returns CDR1 MGHRA and CDR2 YSYEKL. V was pared by 1 base and J by 5 bases, with 15 bases between. The CDR3 consists of 16 residues. A library of TCRbeta sequences, prepared with unique molecular identifiers, was generated. TCRdb recomputed calls from the PCR reads with MiXCR, one row per CDR3 protein. The sample records approximately 150,000 distinct CDR3 sequences, more than 8% being singletons. Sample: PBMCs, mostly from graft donor cells, taken 180 days after TCRalphabeta/CD19-depleted stem cell transplant. The V and J genes are TRBV4-1 and TRBJ2-1, with D unclear. This TCR derives from a female patient aged 2-9 years who had a stem cell transplant for congenital amegakaryocytic thrombocytopenia, so the T cells may come from the graft donor. This chain's CDR3 is CASSQVTSSRNNEQFF. The CDR3 bases are TGCGCCAGCAGCCAAGTTACATCTTCGCGGAACAATGAGCAGTTCTTC.